Below, one TCR beta chain is given with its context. These data come from a study of T cell changes during pregnancy in multiple sclerosis. CDR1 and CDR2 (germline): LNHNV, YYDKDF (reference sequence). There are 16 residues in the CDR3. Trimming cost V 0 bases and J 1 base, with 11 bases left between them. The assay was immunoSEQ multiplex PCR, and TCRdb's table has in-frame clones only and misses some. The repertoire holds 89,000 or so clones, 90% to 95% seen once, with roughly 4% in the top ten. This material consisted of PBMCs, taken in the first trimester of pregnancy. This receptor was identified in a female donor in good health, serving as a control in a pregnancy study. Some clones in this sample may be carry-over from other donors' samples. V usage is TRBV15 and J usage is TRBJ2-3, with a possible D match to TRBD1 (5 bases). In DNA form, the CDR3 reads TGTGCCACCAGCAGAGATCAGGGAAGAGGCACAGATACGCAGTATTTT. Protein: CATSRDQGRGTDTQYF.